A single sample gave rise to the 30 T cell receptor beta chains below, sequenced in a study of cytomegalovirus exposure and HLA in healthy donors. Researchers ran the PCR with 60 Vbeta and 13 Jbeta primers. Sequenced by immunoSEQ multiplex PCR; TCRdb stores in-frame clones only, minus some. The table lists approximately 150,000 clones, 70% to 80% of them singletons. Source material: PBMCs. Receptor source: a woman in her sixties or seventies in good health and CMV-seronegative.

The chain combines TRBV15 with TRBJ1-2, with D unclear. There are 15 residues in the CDR3. CDR1 and CDR2 from the germline V gene are LNHNV and YYDKDF (reference sequence). V lost 0 bases and J lost 1, with 9 bases in between. CDR3 residues: CATSRDNTVNYGYTF. In DNA, the CDR3 is TGTGCCACCAGCAGAGACAACACCGTTAACTATGGCTACACCTTC.

This chain joins TRBV6-5 and TRBJ2-5; maybe TRBD2 (7 bases). With 5 bases removed from V and 1 base from J, the gap between germline ends came to 14 bases. The CDR3 spans 15 residues. The germline V gene has CDR1 MNHEY and CDR2 SVGAGI. This CDR3 is CASSTRRGPQETQYF. The DNA for the CDR3 is TGTGCCAGCAGTACGAGGCGGGGGCCCCAAGAGACCCAGTACTTC.

For the CDR3, the DNA is TGTGCCTGGAGTAGGGGGGGCACTGCCTATGGCTACACCTTC. Amino acid sequence: CAWSRGGTAYGYTF. The chain has TRBV30 and TRBJ1-2; the D gene is possibly TRBD1 (6 bases). Per the germline V gene, CDR1 is GTSNPN and CDR2 is SVGIG (reference sequence). The V and J ends lost 2 bases and 4 bases respectively, with 14 bases between them. This CDR3 has 14 amino acids.

The rearrangement links TRBV28 to TRBJ2-5; D is ambiguous. CDR3 length: 14 residues. CDR1 MDHEN and CDR2 SYDVKM come from the germline V gene. Trimming took off 2 bases at V and 4 bases at J, with 11 bases between the two ends. CDR3 in DNA: TGTGCCAGCAGTTTACGCCCCTCGGGAGAGACCCAGTACTTC. It specifies CASSLRPSGETQYF.

V is TRBV28 and J is TRBJ1-5, with 7 bases matching TRBD1. The J segment lost 2 bases and the V segment lost 4 bases, leaving 8 bases of the junction unmatched. The germline CDR1 and CDR2 sequences are MDHEN and SYDVKM. The CDR3 is made up of 16 amino acids. The CDR3 sequence is CASSSPTGFGNQPQHF. CDR3 in DNA: TGTGCCAGCAGTTCTCCGACAGGGTTCGGCAATCAGCCCCAGCATTTT.

This rearrangement joins TRBV9 to TRBJ2-1; possible D gene TRBD2, 5 bases. Deletions cut 4 bases from V and 4 bases from J, with 15 bases between. CDR1 is SGDLS, CDR2 YYNGEE, per germline. This CDR3 region has 15 residues. CDR3 protein: CASSFSLDPYNEQFF. Written as DNA, the CDR3 is TGTGCCAGCAGCTTTTCACTAGACCCTTACAATGAGCAGTTCTTC. The full variable domain, completed using reference TRBV9 and TRBJ2-1, is DSGVTQTPKHLITATGQRVTLRCSPRSGDLSVYWYQQSLDQGLQFLIQYYNGEERAKGNILERFSAQQFPDLHSELNLSSLELGDSALYFCASSFSLDPYNEQFFGPGTRLTVL.

The chain couples TRBV28 to TRBJ2-5; 15 nucleotides agree with TRBD2. The CDR3 runs to 15 residues. Germline CDR1 reads MDHEN; CDR2 reads SYDVKM. V dropped 10 bases and J dropped 5; count of bases not matched to a gene: 8. The CDR3 spells CAIWTSGRGLETQYF. CDR3 nucleotide sequence: TGTGCCATTTGGACTAGCGGGAGGGGACTGGAGACCCAGTACTTC.

The chain has TRBV25-1 and TRBJ2-1; D gene ambiguous. There are 14 residues in the CDR3. Germline assignment: CDR1 MGHDK and CDR2 SYGVNS. Deletions cut 1 base from V and 9 bases from J, with 13 bases between. The CDR3 bases are TGTGCCAGCAGTGAATTTCGATATTTCAGTGAGCAGTTCTTC. It encodes CASSEFRYFSEQFF.

V and J are TRBV2 and TRBJ1-1, with no clear D. Trimming left V 6 bases short and J 1 base short, with 9 bases between. Germline V CDR1 and CDR2: SNHLY, FYNNEI. This CDR3 region has 13 residues. The chain's CDR3 is CASSQDRNTEAFF. The CDR3 nucleotides are TGTGCCAGCAGCCAGGATCGGAACACTGAAGCTTTCTTT.

This chain links TRBV27 with TRBJ2-1; 10 bases match TRBD2. Losses at the gene ends were 2 bases for V and 0 bases for J; bases not matched to a gene: 7. The CDR3 is made up of 18 amino acids. CDR1 is MNHEY and CDR2 is SMNVEV in the germline V gene (reference sequence). The CDR3, as DNA: TGTGCCAGCAGTTTAGGACTAGCGGCCGAAAGCTCCTACAATGAGCAGTTCTTC. This translates into CASSLGLAAESSYNEQFF.

This clone was counted a few times. J is TRBJ1-5 and V is TRBV7-9, with TRBD1 matching 9 bases. CDR1 is SEHNR, CDR2 FQNEAQ, per germline (reference sequence). The CDR3 length is 18 residues. J was trimmed by 4 bases and V by 5 bases; bases with no gene match: 15. DNA of the CDR3: TGTGCCAGCAGCATATCTACCCGGGACAGGGAATTAAATCAGCCCCAGCATTTT. Encoded protein: CASSISTRDRELNQPQHF.

This chain links TRBV9 with TRBJ2-5; TRBD1 matches 8 bases. Germline CDR1 reads SGDLS; CDR2 reads YYNGEE. CDR3 length: 14 amino acids. The V gene end was trimmed by 0 bases and the J gene end by 5 bases; junction bases not matched to a gene: 3. In nucleotides, the CDR3 is TGTGCCAGCAGCGTAGCCACAGGGGGGGAGACCCAGTACTTC. Protein sequence: CASSVATGGETQYF.

The rearrangement links TRBV6-6 to TRBJ1-1; no firm D call. Germline-derived CDR1 and CDR2 are MNHNY and SVGAGI (reference sequence). The CDR3 consists of 12 residues. Trimming took off 4 bases at V and 7 bases at J, with 10 bases between the two ends. This CDR3 is CASSSRQVEAFF. The CDR3, as DNA: TGTGCCAGCAGTTCCAGACAAGTTGAAGCTTTCTTT.

The chain couples TRBV4-2 to TRBJ2-3, with a possible D match to TRBD2 (6 bases). V was shortened by 0 bases and J by 4 bases, with 11 bases between the two germline ends. The CDR3 runs to 15 residues. Germline V gene data show CDR1 as LGHNA and CDR2 as YNFKEQ. CDR3 loop: CASSQDSGGPDTQYF. CDR3 DNA: TGTGCCAGCAGCCAAGACTCCGGAGGGCCAGATACGCAGTATTTT.

The chain has TRBV5-4 and TRBJ2-7, with 12 bases matching TRBD2. The CDR3 is made up of 15 amino acids. Trimming cost V 3 bases and J 7 bases; bases outside gene matches: 8. Germline V gene data show CDR1 as SGHNT and CDR2 as YYREEE (reference sequence). CDR3 nucleotide sequence: TGTGCCAGCAGCTCCCGACTAGCGGGAGTGGGGGAGCAGTACTTC. Translating it yields CASSSRLAGVGEQYF.

The V and J genes are TRBV20-1 and TRBJ1-1; 8 positions match TRBD1. Germline V lookup: CDR1 DFQATT, CDR2 SNEGSKA (reference sequence). V trimming: 6 bases; J trimming: 9 bases; junction bases outside the gene matches: 6. The CDR3 has 11 amino acids. The CDR3 nucleotides are TGCAGTGCAACAAGGACAGGGCAAGCTTTCTTT. It is translated as CSATRTGQAFF.

To note about this clone: Additional DNA sequences in this sample encode the identical CDR3. The genes are TRBV2 and TRBJ1-2; a possible D gene is TRBD1 (6 bases). V lost 3 bases and J 4 bases, leaving 15 bases between the germline ends. Germline V gene data show CDR1 as SNHLY and CDR2 as FYNNEI. The CDR3 has 15 amino acids. In DNA form, the CDR3 reads TGTGCCAGCAGTGAGGGGACAAGCCGGGGCTATGGCTACACCTTC. This translates into CASSEGTSRGYGYTF.

This clone was observed a few times. This chain links TRBV6-6 with TRBJ2-5, with a possible D match to TRBD1 (6 bases). CDR1 is MNHNY and CDR2 is SVGAGI in the germline V gene (reference sequence). The CDR3 spans 16 residues. V was clipped by 6 bases and J by 4 bases, with 21 bases between them. The chain's CDR3 is CASSRLTAQGRETQYF. DNA for the CDR3: TGTGCCAGCAGCCGACTAACGGCTCAGGGGCGAGAGACCCAGTACTTC.

This chain joins TRBV7-5 and TRBJ2-2; the table's D call TRBD1 went unverified against the DNA. TRBV7-5 counts as a pseudogene. The CDR3 loop spans 16 amino acids. The CDR3 spells CARSHDRGAFTGELFF. DNA of the CDR3: TGTGCCAGAAGCCATGACAGGGGTGCCTTCACCGGGGAGCTGTTTTTT.

The chain carries TRBV5-1 and TRBJ1-2; 8 bases are shared with TRBD1. Germline lookup yields CDR1 SGHRS and CDR2 YFSETQ. After removal of 0 bases from V and 6 bases from J, the junction contained 7 bases not matched to a gene. This CDR3 has 15 amino acids. The CDR3 sequence is CASSLAGTGSDGYTF. The CDR3 nucleotides are TGCGCCAGCAGCTTGGCTGGGACAGGCTCGGATGGCTACACCTTC.

The rearrangement joins TRBV25-1 to TRBJ1-1, with 9 bases that match TRBD1. Unmatched junction bases numbered 1, after V lost 1 base and J lost 1 base. Germline values: CDR1 MGHDK, CDR2 SYGVNS. The CDR3 is 15 residues long. Written as DNA, the CDR3 is TGTGCCAGCAGTGAATTGGGACAGGGGAACACTGAAGCTTTCTTT. Its translation is CASSELGQGNTEAFF.

This clone was observed a handful of times. The chain joins TRBV4-1 to TRBJ1-6, with no clear D. Trimming pared 0 bases from V and 4 bases from J, leaving 10 bases between. Germline lookup yields CDR1 MGHRA and CDR2 YSYEKL. This CDR3 is 16 amino acids long. The CDR3 loop is CASSQETYRYNSPLHF. The CDR3 region has the DNA TGCGCCAGCAGCCAAGAAACGTACCGGTATAATTCACCCCTCCACTTT.

This clone was detected only a few times. V gene TRBV10-1 combines with J gene TRBJ2-5, with 10 bases fitting TRBD2. Losses at the gene ends were 3 bases for V and 0 bases for J; bases not matched to a gene: 4. CDR3 length: 16 residues. Germline loops: CDR1 WNHNN, CDR2 SYGVQD (reference sequence). The CDR3 is CASSDGLAGDQETQYF. In DNA form, the CDR3 reads TGCGCCAGCAGTGATGGCCTAGCGGGGGACCAAGAGACCCAGTACTTC.

The chain joins TRBV9 to TRBJ2-3; TRBD2 might be the D (6 bases). V shed 4 bases and J shed 0 bases, with 12 bases lying between them. The CDR3 length is 15 residues. Looked up from germline, CDR1 is SGDLS and CDR2 is YYNGEE. CDR3 amino acids: CASSPRGGSTDTQYF. Written as DNA, the CDR3 is TGTGCCAGCAGCCCGCGGGGCGGTAGCACAGATACGCAGTATTTT.

This chain connects TRBV18 to TRBJ2-2; 8 bases are shared with TRBD1. Germline CDR1 and CDR2: KGHSH and LQKENI. The CDR3 totals 17 residues. V trimming: 6 bases; J trimming: 5 bases; junction bases outside the gene matches: 14. The chain's CDR3 is CASSPKVTGAGTGELFF. In nucleotides, the CDR3 is TGTGCCAGCTCCCCTAAGGTGACAGGGGCCGGGACCGGGGAGCTGTTTTTT.

The chain joins TRBV14 to TRBJ2-5; no definite D call. The germline V gene has CDR1 SGHDN and CDR2 FVKESK. Trimming took off 3 bases at V and 1 base at J, with 12 bases between the two ends. The CDR3 loop spans 15 amino acids. This CDR3 reads CASSQSIVVQETQYF. CDR3 sequence (DNA): TGTGCCAGCAGCCAGAGTATAGTAGTCCAAGAGACCCAGTACTTC.

This clone was recorded a few times. This chain links TRBV5-1 with TRBJ2-1; 14 bases line up with TRBD2. The CDR3 covers 18 residues. Germline CDR1 SGHRS, CDR2 YFSETQ. V dropped 7 bases and J dropped 4; count of bases not matched to a gene: 13. CDR3 sequence (DNA): TGCGCCAGCGGGGGACTAGCGGGAGCCGGGCCGATATACAATGAGCAGTTCTTC. Encoded protein: CASGGLAGAGPIYNEQFF.

V usage is TRBV7-2 and J usage is TRBJ2-7, with 8 bases identical to TRBD2. V lost 5 bases, J lost 0 bases, and 9 bases stayed unmatched. This CDR3 comprises 16 residues. From germline, CDR1 is SGHTA and CDR2 FQGNSA. The CDR3, as DNA: TGTGCCAGCAGCCCCTACGGAAGCGGGAGCTCCTACGAGCAGTACTTC. Its translation: CASSPYGSGSSYEQYF.

There are a few counts of this clone. Other DNA sequences in the same sample also yield this CDR3. V is TRBV5-1 and J is TRBJ1-4, with a possible D match to TRBD1 (6 bases). Trimming took 0 bases from V and 8 from J, leaving 11 bases between them. The length of the CDR3 is 14 residues. CDR1 is SGHRS and CDR2 is YFSETQ in the germline V gene. The CDR3: CASSLEQGGEKLFF. Here the CDR3 DNA reads TGCGCCAGCAGCTTGGAACAGGGAGGGGAAAAACTGTTTTTT.

The rearrangement links TRBV9 to TRBJ1-1; 11 bases match TRBD1. Trimming took 4 bases from V and 10 from J; bases not matched to a gene: 9. The CDR3 loop spans 14 amino acids. Germline loops: CDR1 SGDLS, CDR2 YYNGEE. The CDR3 DNA sequence: TGTGCCAGCAGCTCAGGACAGGGGGCGCGGGGAGCTTTCTTT. Translated, it gives CASSSGQGARGAFF.